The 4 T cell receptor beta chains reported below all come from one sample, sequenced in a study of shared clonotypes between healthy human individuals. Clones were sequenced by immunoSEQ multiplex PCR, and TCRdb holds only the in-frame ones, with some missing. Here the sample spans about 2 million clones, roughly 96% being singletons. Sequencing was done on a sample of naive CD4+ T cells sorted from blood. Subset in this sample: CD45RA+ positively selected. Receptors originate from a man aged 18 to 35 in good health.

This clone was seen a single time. CDR3 nucleotide sequence: TGTGCCAGCAGCTTATCCGGCAGATACACTGAAGCTTTCTTT. The encoded protein is CASSLSGRYTEAFF. The chain employs TRBV13 and TRBJ1-1; D is ambiguous. Per the germline V gene, CDR1 is PRHDT and CDR2 is FYEKMQ (reference sequence). The CDR3 runs 14 residues. Deletions cut 2 bases from V and 3 bases from J, with 10 bases between.

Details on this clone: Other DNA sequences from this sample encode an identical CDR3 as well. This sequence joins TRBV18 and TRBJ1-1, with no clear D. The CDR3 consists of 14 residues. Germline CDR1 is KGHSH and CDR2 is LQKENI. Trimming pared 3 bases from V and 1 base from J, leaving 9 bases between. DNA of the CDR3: TGTGCCAGCTCACCCCCGCCAGGGAACACTGAAGCTTTCTTT. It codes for CASSPPPGNTEAFF.

CDR3 nucleotide sequence: TGTGCCAGCTCGGCACAGGGAACGGTAAACGAGCAGTACTTC. Its translation is CASSAQGTVNEQYF. This sequence joins TRBV18 and TRBJ2-7; maybe TRBD1 (6 bases). Trimming left V 6 bases short and J 5 bases short, with 17 bases between. Germline-derived CDR1 and CDR2 are KGHSH and LQKENI. This CDR3 comprises 14 residues.

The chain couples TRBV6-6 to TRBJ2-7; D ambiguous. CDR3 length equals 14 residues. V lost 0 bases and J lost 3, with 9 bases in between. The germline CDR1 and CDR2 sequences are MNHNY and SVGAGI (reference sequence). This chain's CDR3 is CASSYSGLDYEQYF. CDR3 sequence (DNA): TGTGCCAGCAGTTACTCGGGGTTAGACTACGAGCAGTACTTC.